The present T cell receptor (beta chain) was sequenced within a study of T cell responses to AZD1222 COVID-19 vaccine. In the case of this clone: Its antigen is as yet unknown.

The assay was immunoSEQ multiplex PCR, and TCRdb's table has in-frame clones only and misses some. The data show roughly 200,000 clones, roughly nine tenths seen once. General study findings and limits: Seropositive AZD1222 recipients at baseline numbered only five or six.

The ends were cut back, 2 bases at V and 8 bases at J, with 10 bases in the middle. The CDR3 is 13 residues long. The sample was peripheral blood, taken 28 days after the second dose of the MenACWY control vaccine. The chain employs TRBV12-3 or TRBV12-4 and TRBJ2-1; D remains ambiguous. The sequence came from an adult who received the MenACWY meningococcal vaccine as a control. In nucleotides, the CDR3 is TGTGCCAGCAGTTTACGTAGCAAGGATGAGCAGTTCTTC. Protein product: CASSLRSKDEQFF.